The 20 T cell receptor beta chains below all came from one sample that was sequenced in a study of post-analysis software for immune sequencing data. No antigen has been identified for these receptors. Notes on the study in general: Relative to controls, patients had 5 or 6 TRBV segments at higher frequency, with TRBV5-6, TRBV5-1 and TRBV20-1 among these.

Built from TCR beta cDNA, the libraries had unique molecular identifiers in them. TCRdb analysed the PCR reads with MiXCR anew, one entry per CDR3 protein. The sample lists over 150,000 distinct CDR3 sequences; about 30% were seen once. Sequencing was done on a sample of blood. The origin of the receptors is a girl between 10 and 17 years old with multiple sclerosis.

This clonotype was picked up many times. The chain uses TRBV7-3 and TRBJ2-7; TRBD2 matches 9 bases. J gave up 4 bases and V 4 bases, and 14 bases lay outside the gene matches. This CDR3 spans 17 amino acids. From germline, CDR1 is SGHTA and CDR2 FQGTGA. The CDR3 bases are TGTGCCAGCAGCTACAACCCCGACGTAGCGGGAGCGTACGAGCAGTACTTC. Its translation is CASSYNPDVAGAYEQYF. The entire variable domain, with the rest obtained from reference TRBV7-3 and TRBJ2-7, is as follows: GAGVSQTPSNKVTEKGKYVELRCDPISGHTALYWYRQSLGQGPEFLIYFQGTGAADDSGLPNDRFFAVRPEGSVSTLKIQRTERGDSAVYLCASSYNPDVAGAYEQYFGPGTRLTVT.

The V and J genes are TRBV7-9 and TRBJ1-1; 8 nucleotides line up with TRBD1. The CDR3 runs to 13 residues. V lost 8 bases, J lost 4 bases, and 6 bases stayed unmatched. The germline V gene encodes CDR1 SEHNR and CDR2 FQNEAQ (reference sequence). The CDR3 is CASASGGITEAFF. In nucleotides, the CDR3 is TGTGCCAGCGCCTCAGGGGGCATCACTGAAGCTTTCTTT.

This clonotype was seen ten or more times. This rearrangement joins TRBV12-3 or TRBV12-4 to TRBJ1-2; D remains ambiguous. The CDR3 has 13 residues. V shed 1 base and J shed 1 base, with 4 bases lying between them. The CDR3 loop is CASSLESNYGYTF. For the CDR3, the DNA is TGTGCCAGCAGTTTAGAGAGTAACTATGGCTACACCTTC.

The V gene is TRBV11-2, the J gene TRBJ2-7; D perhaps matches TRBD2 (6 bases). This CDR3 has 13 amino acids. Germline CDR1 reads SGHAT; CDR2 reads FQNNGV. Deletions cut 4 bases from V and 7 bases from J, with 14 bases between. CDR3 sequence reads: CASSSAGREEQYF. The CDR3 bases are TGTGCCAGCAGCTCGGCGGGGCGTGAGGAGCAGTACTTC.

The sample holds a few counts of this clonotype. The CDR3 sequence: CASSLDPWTSGSTDTQYF. In nucleotides, the CDR3 is TGTGCCAGCAGCTTAGATCCTTGGACTAGCGGGAGTACAGATACGCAGTATTTT. V usage is TRBV11-2 and J usage is TRBJ2-3, with 13 bases matching TRBD2. CDR3 length: 18 amino acids. V was clipped by 0 bases and J by 3 bases; unmatched bases: 6. Per the germline V gene, CDR1 is SGHAT and CDR2 is FQNNGV.

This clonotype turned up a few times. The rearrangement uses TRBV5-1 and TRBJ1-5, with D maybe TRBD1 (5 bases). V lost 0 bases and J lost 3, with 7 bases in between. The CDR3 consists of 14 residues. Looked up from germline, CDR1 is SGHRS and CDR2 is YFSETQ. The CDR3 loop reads CASSLGGDNQPQHF. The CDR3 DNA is TGCGCCAGCAGCTTGGGGGGGGACAATCAGCCCCAGCATTTT. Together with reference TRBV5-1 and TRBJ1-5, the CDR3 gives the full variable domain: KAGVTQTPRYLIKTRGQQVTLSCSPISGHRSVSWYQQTPGQGLQFLFEYFSETQRNKGNFPGRFSGRQFSNSRSEMNVSTLELGDSALYLCASSLGGDNQPQHFGDGTRLSIL.

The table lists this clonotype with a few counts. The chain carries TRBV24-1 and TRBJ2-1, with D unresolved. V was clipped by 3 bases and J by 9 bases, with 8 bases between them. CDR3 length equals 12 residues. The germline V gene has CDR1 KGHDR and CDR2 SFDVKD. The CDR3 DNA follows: TGTGCCACCAGTGATACCGGTTTTGAGCAGTTCTTC. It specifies CATSDTGFEQFF.

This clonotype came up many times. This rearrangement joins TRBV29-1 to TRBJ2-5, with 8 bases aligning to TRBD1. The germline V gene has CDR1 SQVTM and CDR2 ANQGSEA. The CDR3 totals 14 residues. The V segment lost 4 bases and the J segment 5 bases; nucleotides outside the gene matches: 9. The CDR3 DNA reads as TGCAGCGTTGGAGGACAGGGAAGAGGGGAGACCCAGTACTTC. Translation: CSVGGQGRGETQYF.

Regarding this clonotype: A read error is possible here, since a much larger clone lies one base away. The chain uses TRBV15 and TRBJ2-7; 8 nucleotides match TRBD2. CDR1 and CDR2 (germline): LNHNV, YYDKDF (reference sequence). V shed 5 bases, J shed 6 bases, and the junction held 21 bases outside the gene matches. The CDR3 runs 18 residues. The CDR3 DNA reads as TGTGCCACCAGCGACGGGTCGGCTACGGGCGGGAGGATCGGCGAGCAGTACTTC. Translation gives CATSDGSATGGRIGEQYF.

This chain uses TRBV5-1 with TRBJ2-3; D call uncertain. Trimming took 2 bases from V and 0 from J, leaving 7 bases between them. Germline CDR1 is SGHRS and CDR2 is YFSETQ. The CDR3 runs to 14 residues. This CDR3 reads CASSFSESTDTQYF. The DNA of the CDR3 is TGCGCCAGCAGCTTCAGCGAGAGCACAGATACGCAGTATTTT.

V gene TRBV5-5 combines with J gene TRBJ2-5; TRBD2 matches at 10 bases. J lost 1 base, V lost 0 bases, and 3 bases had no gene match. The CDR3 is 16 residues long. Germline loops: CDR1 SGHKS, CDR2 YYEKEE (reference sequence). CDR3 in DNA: TGTGCCAGCAGCTTGGTTAGCGGGGGGTTCCAAGAGACCCAGTACTTC. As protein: CASSLVSGGFQETQYF.

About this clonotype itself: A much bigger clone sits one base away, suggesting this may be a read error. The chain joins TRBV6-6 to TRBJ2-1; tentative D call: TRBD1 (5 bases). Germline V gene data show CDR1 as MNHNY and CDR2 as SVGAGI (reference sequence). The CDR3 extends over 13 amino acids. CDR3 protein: CASSWGYNKEQFF. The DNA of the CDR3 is TGTGCCAGCAGTTGGGGCTACAACAAAGAGCAGTTCTTC.

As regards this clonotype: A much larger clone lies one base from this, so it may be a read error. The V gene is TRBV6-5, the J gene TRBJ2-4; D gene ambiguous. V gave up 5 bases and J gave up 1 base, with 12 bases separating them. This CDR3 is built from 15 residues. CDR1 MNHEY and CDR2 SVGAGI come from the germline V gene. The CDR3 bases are TGTGCCAGCAGTCCAGATGCGATGGCCAAAAACATTCAGTACTTC. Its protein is CASSPDAMAKNIQYF.

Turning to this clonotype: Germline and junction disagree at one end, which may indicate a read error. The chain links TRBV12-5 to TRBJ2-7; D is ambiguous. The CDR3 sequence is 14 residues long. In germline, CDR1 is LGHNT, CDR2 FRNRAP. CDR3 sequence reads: CASGPPFPDYEQYF. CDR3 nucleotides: TGTGCCAGTGGACCCCCCTTCCCCGACTACGAGCAGTACTTC.

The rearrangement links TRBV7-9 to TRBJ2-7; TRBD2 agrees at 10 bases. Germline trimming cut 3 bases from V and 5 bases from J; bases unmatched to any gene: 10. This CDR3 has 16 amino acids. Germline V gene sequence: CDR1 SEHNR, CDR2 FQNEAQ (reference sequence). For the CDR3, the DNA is TGTGCCAGCAGCTTCTACTCTAGCGGGAGCCCGGACGAGCAGTACTTC. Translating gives CASSFYSSGSPDEQYF.

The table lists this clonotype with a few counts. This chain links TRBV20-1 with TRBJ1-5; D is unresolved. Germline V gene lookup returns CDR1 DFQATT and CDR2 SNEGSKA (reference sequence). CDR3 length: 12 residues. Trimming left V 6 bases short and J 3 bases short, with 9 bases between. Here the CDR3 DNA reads TGCAGTGCCTCTTGGCTCAATCAGCCCCAGCATTTT. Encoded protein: CSASWLNQPQHF.

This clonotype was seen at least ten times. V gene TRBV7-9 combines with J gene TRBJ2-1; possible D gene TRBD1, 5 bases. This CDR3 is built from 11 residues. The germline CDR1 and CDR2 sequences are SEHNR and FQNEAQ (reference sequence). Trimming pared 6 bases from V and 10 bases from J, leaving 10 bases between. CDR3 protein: CASRRGVEQFF. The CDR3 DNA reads TGTGCCAGCAGAAGGGGTGTGGAGCAGTTCTTC.

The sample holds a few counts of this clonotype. In DNA form, the CDR3 reads TGTGCCAGCACTAACGGGGCCTACACTGAAGCTTTCTTT. It codes for CASTNGAYTEAFF. The V gene is TRBV6-1, the J gene TRBJ1-1; TRBD1 might be the D (5 bases). CDR3 length: 13 residues. In germline, CDR1 is MNHNS, CDR2 SASEGT. Trimming cost V 7 bases and J 3 bases, with 12 bases left between them.

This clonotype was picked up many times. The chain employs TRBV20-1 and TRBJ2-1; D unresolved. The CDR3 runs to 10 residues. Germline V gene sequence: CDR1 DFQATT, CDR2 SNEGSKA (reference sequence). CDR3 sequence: CAPTVDEQFF. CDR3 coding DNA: TGCGCCCCAACCGTAGATGAGCAGTTCTTC.

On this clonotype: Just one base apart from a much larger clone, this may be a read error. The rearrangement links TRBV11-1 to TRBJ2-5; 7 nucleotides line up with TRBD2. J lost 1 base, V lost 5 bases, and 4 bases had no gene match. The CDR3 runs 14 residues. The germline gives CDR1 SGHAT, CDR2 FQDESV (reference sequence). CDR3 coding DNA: TGTGCCAGCAGCCCGGGGACTATCCAAGAGACCCAGTACTTC. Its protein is CASSPGTIQETQYF.